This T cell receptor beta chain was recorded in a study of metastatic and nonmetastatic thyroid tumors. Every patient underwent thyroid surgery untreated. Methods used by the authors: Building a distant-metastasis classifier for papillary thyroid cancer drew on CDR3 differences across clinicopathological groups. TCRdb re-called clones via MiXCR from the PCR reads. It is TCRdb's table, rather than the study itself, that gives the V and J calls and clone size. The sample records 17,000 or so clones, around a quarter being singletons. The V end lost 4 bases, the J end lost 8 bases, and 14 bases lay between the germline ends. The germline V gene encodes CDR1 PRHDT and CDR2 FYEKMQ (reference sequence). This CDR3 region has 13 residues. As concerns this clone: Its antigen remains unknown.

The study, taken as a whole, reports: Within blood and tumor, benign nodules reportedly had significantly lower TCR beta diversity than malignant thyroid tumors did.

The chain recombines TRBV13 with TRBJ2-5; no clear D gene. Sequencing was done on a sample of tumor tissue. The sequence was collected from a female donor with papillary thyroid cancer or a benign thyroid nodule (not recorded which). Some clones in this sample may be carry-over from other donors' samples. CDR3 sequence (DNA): TGTGCCAGCAGCTCTCTGGCAGGAGATACCCAGTACTTC. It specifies CASSSLAGDTQYF. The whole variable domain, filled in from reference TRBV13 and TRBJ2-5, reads AAGVIQSPRHLIKEKRETATLKCYPIPRHDTVYWYQQGPGQDPQFLISFYEKMQSDKGSIPDRFSAQQFSDYHSELNMSSLELGDSALYFCASSSLAGDTQYFGPGTRLLVL.